This is a list of T cell receptor beta chains from one sample in a study of neurological immune-mediated disorders. TCRdb recomputed calls from the 5' RACE reads with MiXCR, one row per CDR3 protein. In the table there are about 69,000 distinct CDR3 sequences, 3.5% to 5% of which are singletons. Sequenced input: PBMCs. The receptors were gathered from a man between 25 and 39 years old with multiple sclerosis. The CDR3 runs from the conserved cysteine through the conserved F or W. D genes are given only for firm matches. Not all rows give a size; the values are once, few, many and, for expanded clones, a class.

>TRBD2|many|TRBV10-3|TRBJ2-3
CAISRRGRGADEDTQYF
TGTGCCATCAGCCGACGCGGGAGGGGCGCCGATGAGGATACGCAGTATTTT
>TRBD1|many|TRBV5-1|TRBJ1-1
CASGTGPSAFF
TGCGCCAGCGGGACAGGGCCCTCCGCTTTCTTT
>TRBD1|many|TRBV9|TRBJ1-6
CASSVGSDRGNSPLHF
TGTGCCAGCAGCGTAGGATCTGACAGGGGGAATTCACCCCTCCACTTT
>TRBD2|many|TRBV5-1|TRBJ2-7
CASSLLAGYEQYF
TGCGCCAGCAGCCTGCTAGCGGGGTACGAGCAGTACTTC
>TRBD1|many|TRBV20-1|TRBJ2-7
CSGRLTTGAGEQYF
TGCAGTGGCAGGCTGACGACAGGGGCAGGGGAGCAGTACTTC
>-|many|TRBV5-1|TRBJ1-5
CASSKSGTLGQPQHF
TGCGCCAGCAGCAAGTCCGGGACTCTAGGTCAGCCCCAGCATTTT
>-|many|TRBV7-9|TRBJ2-7
CASSLEGVGPYEQYF
TGTGCCAGCAGCTTAGAGGGCGTTGGCCCCTACGAGCAGTACTTC
>TRBD1|many|TRBV7-2|TRBJ2-7
CASRRTGSGDEQYF
TGTGCCAGCAGACGGACAGGGTCCGGGGACGAGCAGTACTTC
>-|many|TRBV4-1|TRBJ2-5
CASSQVSGDETQYF
TGCGCCAGCAGCCAAGTGTCGGGGGACGAGACCCAGTACTTC
>-|many|TRBV20-1|TRBJ2-1
CSARSTVGRDNEQFF
TGCAGTGCTAGATCTACCGTGGGGAGAGACAATGAGCAGTTCTTC
>-|many|TRBV12-3/TRBV12-4|TRBJ1-1
CASSDVGGAEAFF
TGTGCCAGCAGCGACGTAGGCGGGGCTGAAGCTTTCTTT
>-|many|TRBV20-1|TRBJ1-1
CSASDFGGMVNTEAFF
TGCAGTGCTAGTGATTTCGGAGGGATGGTTAACACTGAAGCTTTCTTT
>TRBD1|few|TRBV7-7|TRBJ2-5
CASSFGDRSGTQYF
TGTGCCAGCAGCTTTGGGGACAGGTCGGGGACCCAGTACTTC
>-|many|TRBV5-1|TRBJ2-3
CASSLTGKGPDTQYF
TGCGCCAGCAGCTTGACAGGAAAGGGCCCAGATACGCAGTATTTT
>-|many|TRBV3-1|TRBJ1-1
CASSQEGTEAFF
TGTGCCAGCAGCCAAGAGGGGACTGAAGCTTTCTTT
>-|many|TRBV7-2|TRBJ1-1
CASSLAFRNTEAFF
TGTGCCAGCAGCTTAGCGTTTCGGAACACTGAAGCTTTCTTT
>-|many|TRBV7-9|TRBJ1-4
CASSSTDGDEKLFF
TGTGCCAGCAGCTCCACTGACGGTGATGAAAAACTGTTTTTT
>TRBD2|many|TRBV20-1|TRBJ2-3
CSPFGGARDTQYF
TGCAGCCCTTTCGGGGGGGCTAGAGATACGCAGTATTTT
>-|few|TRBV7-2|TRBJ1-2
CASGIYGYTF
TGTGCCAGCGGGATCTATGGCTACACCTTC
>-|many|TRBV3-1|TRBJ2-7
CASSPWGTNYEQYF
TGTGCCAGCAGCCCTTGGGGCACCAACTACGAGCAGTACTTC
>-|many|TRBV5-1|TRBJ2-1
CASSLAWLADEQFF
TGCGCCAGCAGCCTGGCGTGGCTAGCCGATGAGCAGTTCTTC
>TRBD1|many|TRBV12-3/TRBV12-4|TRBJ1-5
CASSLQGAGSQPQHF
TGTGCCAGCAGTTTACAGGGGGCAGGTAGTCAGCCCCAGCATTTT
>-|many|TRBV10-3|TRBJ1-2
CAISGQRDGNYGYTF
TGTGCCATCAGCGGCCAGCGGGACGGTAACTATGGCTACACCTTC
>-|many|TRBV12-3/TRBV12-4|TRBJ1-1
CASSSGGRDTEAFF
TGTGCCAGCAGTTCGGGGGGTCGAGACACTGAAGCTTTCTTT
>TRBD1|many|TRBV6-6|TRBJ1-2
CASIPKAGGFYGYTF
TGTGCCAGCATTCCTAAGGCAGGGGGCTTCTATGGCTACACCTTC
>-|many|TRBV20-1|TRBJ2-3
CSATFRDGLKWGTDTQYF
TGCAGTGCTACTTTCCGGGACGGACTCAAATGGGGCACAGATACGCAGTATTTT
>TRBD1|many|TRBV9|TRBJ1-6
CASSVTTGDSPLHF
TGTGCCAGCAGCGTTACCACAGGGGATTCACCCCTCCACTTT
>-|many|TRBV12-3/TRBV12-4|TRBJ1-2
CASSPRSGTHYGYTF
TGTGCCAGCAGTCCCCGGTCGGGTACCCACTATGGCTACACCTTC
>TRBD1|many|TRBV5-1|TRBJ2-1
CASSLNRGRNEQFF
TGCGCCAGCAGCTTGAACAGGGGGCGAAATGAGCAGTTCTTC
>-|many|TRBV6-2/TRBV6-3|TRBJ2-2
CASTYHAGELFF
TGTGCCAGCACCTACCACGCCGGGGAGCTGTTTTTT
>TRBD1|many|TRBV19|TRBJ1-1
CASRNTGDTEAFF
TGTGCCAGTAGGAACACAGGGGACACTGAAGCTTTCTTT
>TRBD1|many|TRBV18|TRBJ1-4
CASSPENRDRDEKLFF
TGTGCCAGCTCACCCGAAAACCGGGACAGGGATGAAAAACTGTTTTTT
>-|many|TRBV5-1|TRBJ2-2
CASSSLGTGMTGELFF
TGCGCCAGCAGCTCCCTAGGAACAGGGATGACCGGGGAGCTGTTTTTT
>TRBD1|few|TRBV7-2|TRBJ1-6
CASSWSDRVHSPLHF
TGTGCCAGCAGCTGGTCCGACAGGGTCCATTCACCCCTCCACTTT
>TRBD2|many|TRBV20-1|TRBJ2-3
CSADPGLAGGPDTQYF
TGCAGTGCTGACCCGGGACTAGCGGGGGGCCCAGATACGCAGTATTTT
>-|-|TRBV27|TRBJ1-6
CASSLLWSSSYNSPLNF
TGTGCCAGCAGTTTATTGTGGTCGAGCTCCTATAATTCACCCCTCAACTTT
>-|many|TRBV5-1|TRBJ2-7
CASSLSVGSYEQYF
TGCGCCAGCAGCTTGTCGGTCGGATCCTACGAGCAGTACTTC
>TRBD1|few|TRBV5-1|TRBJ1-1
CASSLTGQGKGDTEAFF
TGCGCCAGCAGCTTGACAGGACAGGGCAAAGGAGACACTGAAGCTTTCTTT
>-|many|TRBV12-3/TRBV12-4|TRBJ1-1
CASSGRGNTEAFF
TGTGCCAGCAGTGGCAGGGGAAACACTGAAGCTTTCTTT
>TRBD2|many|TRBV4-2|TRBJ2-5
CASSQDRGGSGKETQYF
TGTGCCAGCAGCCAAGATCGCGGGGGGTCGGGGAAAGAGACCCAGTACTTC
>-|many|TRBV27|TRBJ2-7
CASSTVLGEYEQYF
TGTGCCAGCAGTACCGTCTTGGGAGAGTACGAGCAGTACTTC
>-|-|TRBV3-1|TRBJ1-5
CASSLGKGTQPQHF
TGTGCCAGCAGCTTAGGAAAGGGCACTCAGCCCCAGCATTTT
>TRBD2|many|TRBV27|TRBJ2-1
CASSPARGGAFYEQFF
TGTGCCAGCAGTCCCGCGCGCGGGGGGGCATTCTATGAGCAGTTCTTC
>-|many|TRBV20-1|TRBJ1-1
CSARTGTGIEAFF
TGCAGTGCTAGAACCGGGACGGGAATAGAAGCTTTCTTT
>-|many|TRBV27|TRBJ1-1
CASRKTGNTEAFF
TGTGCCAGCAGGAAGACAGGGAACACTGAAGCTTTCTTT
>-|few|TRBV7-2|TRBJ2-1
CASSFESNEQFF
TGTGCCAGCAGCTTCGAGAGCAATGAGCAGTTCTTC
>-|few|TRBV19|TRBJ1-2
CASSDQGNYGYTF
TGTGCCAGTAGTGACCAGGGAAACTATGGCTACACCTTC
>-|many|TRBV5-5|TRBJ1-2
CASSLADIPYGYTF
TGTGCCAGCAGCTTAGCGGATATCCCCTATGGCTACACCTTC
>-|many|TRBV12-3/TRBV12-4|TRBJ2-7
CASSLSGARYEQYF
TGTGCCAGCAGTTTATCAGGGGCAAGGTACGAGCAGTACTTC
>TRBD1|many|TRBV6-2/TRBV6-3|TRBJ2-3
CASSPGTEDTDTQYF
TGTGCCAGCAGCCCCGGGACAGAAGACACAGATACGCAGTATTTT
>TRBD2|many|TRBV11-2|TRBJ2-3
CASSSAGATDTQYF
TGTGCCAGCAGCTCAGCGGGGGCCACAGATACGCAGTATTTT
>-|few|TRBV20-1|TRBJ1-5
CSALEGSQPQNF
TGCAGTGCTTTGGAGGGGAGTCAGCCCCAGAATTTT
>TRBD1|many|TRBV20-1|TRBJ2-5
CSARPPQGAHETQYF
TGCAGTGCCAGACCCCCGCAGGGGGCGCATGAGACCCAGTACTTC
>-|-|TRBV11-2|TRBJ2-3
CASSLLPGEVTDTQYF
TGTGCCAGCAGCCTACTGCCAGGGGAGGTCACAGATACGCAGTATTTT